Sequencing of this T cell receptor beta chain was carried out in a study of T-cell memory formation after mild COVID-19. TCRdb fed the 5' RACE reads into MiXCR, producing one record per CDR3 protein. This table holds roughly 450,000 distinct CDR3 sequences, around a sixth found once. The sample holds a few counts of this clonotype. The length of the CDR3 is 17 residues. Losses at the gene ends were 8 bases for V and 4 bases for J; bases not matched to a gene: 14. The V and J genes are TRBV12-3 or TRBV12-4 and TRBJ2-2, with 9 bases identical to TRBD2. The sequence derives from an adult woman who had mild COVID-19 (a few samples of this study predate the infection). Cell type and time point are not known. Sequencing was carried out using PBMCs or a T cell subset sorted from them (not recorded which). In DNA, the CDR3 is TGTGCCAGCCTCAAAGGGGGTAAAGCGGGAGGCACCGGGGAGCTGTTTTTT. It encodes CASLKGGKAGGTGELFF.